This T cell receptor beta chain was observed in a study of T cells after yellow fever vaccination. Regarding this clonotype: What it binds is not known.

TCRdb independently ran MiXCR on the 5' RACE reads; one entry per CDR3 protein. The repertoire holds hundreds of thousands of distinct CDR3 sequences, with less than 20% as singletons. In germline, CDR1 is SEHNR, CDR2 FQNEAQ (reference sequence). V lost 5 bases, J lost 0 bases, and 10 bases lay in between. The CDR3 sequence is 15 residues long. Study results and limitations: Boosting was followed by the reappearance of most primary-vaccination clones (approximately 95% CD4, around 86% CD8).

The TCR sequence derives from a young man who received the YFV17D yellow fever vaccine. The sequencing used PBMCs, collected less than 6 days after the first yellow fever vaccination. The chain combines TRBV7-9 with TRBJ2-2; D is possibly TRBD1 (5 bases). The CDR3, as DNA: TGTGCCAGCAGCAACCAGGGAACGAACACCGGGGAGCTGTTTTTT. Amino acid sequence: CASSNQGTNTGELFF.